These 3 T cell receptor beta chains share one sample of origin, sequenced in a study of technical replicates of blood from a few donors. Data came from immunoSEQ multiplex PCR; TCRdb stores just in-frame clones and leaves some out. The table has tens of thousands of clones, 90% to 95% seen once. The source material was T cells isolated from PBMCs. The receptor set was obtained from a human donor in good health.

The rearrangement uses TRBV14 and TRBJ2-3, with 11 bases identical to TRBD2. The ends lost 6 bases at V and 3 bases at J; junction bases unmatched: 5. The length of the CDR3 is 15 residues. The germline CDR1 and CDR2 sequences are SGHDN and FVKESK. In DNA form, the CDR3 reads TGTGCCAGCAGTCGGAGACTAGCGGGAACAGATACGCAGTATTTT. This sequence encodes CASSRRLAGTDTQYF.

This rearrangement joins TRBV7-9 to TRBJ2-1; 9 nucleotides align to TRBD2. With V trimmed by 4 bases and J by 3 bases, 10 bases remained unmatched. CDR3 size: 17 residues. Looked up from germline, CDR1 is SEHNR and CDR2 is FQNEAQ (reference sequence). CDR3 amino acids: CASSSRLAGFVYNEQFF. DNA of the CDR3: TGTGCCAGCAGCTCCCGGCTAGCGGGATTTGTCTACAATGAGCAGTTCTTC.

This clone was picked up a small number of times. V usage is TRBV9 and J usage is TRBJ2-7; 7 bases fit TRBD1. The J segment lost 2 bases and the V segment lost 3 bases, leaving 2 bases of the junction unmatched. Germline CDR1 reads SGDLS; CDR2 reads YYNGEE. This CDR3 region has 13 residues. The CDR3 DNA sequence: TGTGCCAGCAGCGCGGGACAGACCTACGAGCAGTACTTC. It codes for CASSAGQTYEQYF.